The clone carrying this TCR beta chain was seen a handful of times. The antigen remains unidentified. The V end was cut by 0 bases, the J end by 5 bases, with 8 bases between. CDR1 LGHNA and CDR2 YNFKEQ come from the germline V gene. The CDR3 runs to 15 residues. The data belong to a study of T cell responses to AZD1222 COVID-19 vaccine. The study's findings and limits: It was only six AZD1222 recipients who were seropositive at baseline. Repertoire samples came only from after the peak T cell response. Epitopes outside B.1.351 and B.1.1.7 mutated regions reportedly drew nearly half of spike TCRs.

Libraries were prepared by immunoSEQ multiplex PCR; TCRdb keeps only in-frame clonotypes and omits some of them. The sample lists tens of thousands of clones, about 89% occurring once. Here the sequenced sample was peripheral blood, taken 28 days after the second AZD1222 dose. This TCR came from an adult who received the AZD1222 COVID-19 vaccine. This chain connects TRBV4-2 to TRBJ1-6, with a tentative D call TRBD1 (5 bases). The chain's CDR3 is CASSQDVRDNSPLHF. The CDR3 DNA is TGTGCCAGCAGCCAAGATGTCAGGGATAATTCACCCCTCCACTTT.